This T cell receptor (beta chain) is from a study of T cell repertoires in cytomegalovirus infection. Study details: As its CMV epitopes, the study selected recently identified HLA-C-restricted and well-studied HLA-B-restricted targets. It was the public TCR beta signatures that indicated both CMV infection and matching HLA type. The study, taken as a whole, reports: Carriage of CMV together with the relevant HLA was identifiable through cumulative public TCR beta family frequency. HLA-C-restricted CMV-specific TCR beta clonotypes prevailed in the ex vivo response.

This clonotype was seen a handful of times. The antigen remains undetermined. Trimming shortened V by 3 bases and J by 6 bases, and 18 bases separated the two germline ends. The CDR3 loop spans 16 amino acids. In TCRdb, the reads were re-called with MiXCR into one record per CDR3 protein. The data show approximately 110,000 distinct CDR3 sequences, 25% to 35% seen once. The source is a human donor in good health (CMV status not recorded). Some clones in this sample may be carry-over from other donors' samples. V is TRBV12-3 or TRBV12-4 and J is TRBJ1-5; weak D call: TRBD1 (5 bases). Material: CD8+ T cells from cultured PBMCs, obtained from culture after CMV antigen stimulation. The CDR3 reads CASSFQGTPGAQPQHF. CDR3 coding DNA: TGTGCCAGCAGTTTCCAGGGCACACCCGGAGCTCAGCCCCAGCATTTT.